This T cell receptor (beta chain) emerged from a study of sequential checkpoint blockade in melanoma. Across the whole study: Randomization was 1:1 between first-line nivolumab→ipilimumab and ipilimumab→nivolumab. After nivolumab or ipilimumab alone, some 22 patients had week-13 rebiopsies.

V lost 6 bases, J lost 4 bases, and 9 bases stayed unmatched. CDR3 length: 14 residues. Germline-derived CDR1 and CDR2 are MDHEN and SYDVKM. Concerning this clone: What it binds is unknown.

Points from the study as a whole: Rising tumor T-cell fraction and clonality meant about 30 times likelier benefit.

Produced via immunoSEQ multiplex PCR; TCRdb's table is partial and in-frame only. Of some 10,000 clones listed, under 30% were seen once; the top ten hold roughly 17%. The treatment: randomized to nivolumab then ipilimumab (arm A) or the reverse (arm B). The sequence was collected from a human donor with melanoma. Sequencing used tumor tissue (inferred from file names), obtained from a patient given nivolumab and ipilimumab in sequence. This chain uses TRBV28 with TRBJ2-7, with 7 bases matching TRBD1. CDR3 residues: CASRGTANPYEQYF. The CDR3 DNA reads TGTGCCAGCAGAGGGACAGCCAATCCGTACGAGCAGTACTTC.